The present T cell receptor (beta chain) was sequenced within a study of T cells in Graves' hyperthyroidism and ophthalmopathy. Whole-study context: The authors collected peripheral blood at initial diagnosis, before any treatment.

Amplified TCR beta CDR3 regions derived from RNA transcripts. The HTBI primer set was used in a first-round RT-PCR of the TCR CDR3. TCRdb processed the multiplex PCR reads anew with MiXCR; each CDR3 protein has one entry. Of approximately 530,000 distinct CDR3 sequences in the sample, just under 20% were seen once. Concerning this clonotype: At one of its ends the junction is not consistent with the germline gene, which may arise from a read error.

CDR1 is LGHNA and CDR2 is YNFKEQ in the germline V gene. The CDR3 is made up of 15 amino acids. Used for diagnoses were clinical symptoms, serum thyroxine and TRAb, thyroid ultrasound and orbital computed tomography. This chain connects TRBV4-2 to TRBJ2-7; 9 bases are shared with TRBD1. This receptor was obtained from a man aged 35 to 55 with Graves' ophthalmopathy. Specimen: blood. The CDR3 sequence: CAGSLSGQGFYEQYF. CDR3 nucleotide sequence: TGTGCCGGCAGCCTCTCGGGACAGGGATTCTACGAGCAGTACTTC.